These 14 T cell receptor beta chains were sequenced from one sample in a study of early T cells in non-severe SARS-CoV-2 infection. TCRdb reprocessed the 5' RACE reads with MiXCR, giving one entry per CDR3 protein. The data contain tens of thousands of distinct CDR3 sequences, roughly a tenth of them singletons. Sequencing used whole blood. Receptor source: an adult who was a healthcare worker with PCR-confirmed SARS-CoV-2 infection or an uninfected control (not recorded which).

This chain links TRBV19 with TRBJ1-5; D possibly corresponds to TRBD1 (5 bases). Germline values: CDR1 LNHDA, CDR2 SQIVND (reference sequence). This CDR3 is built from 16 residues. V gave up 4 bases and J gave up 0 bases, with 13 bases separating them. The CDR3 protein is CASSTIGGNSNQPQHF. CDR3 bases: TGTGCCAGTAGTACAATCGGGGGGAATAGCAATCAGCCCCAGCATTTT.

The chain is built from TRBV7-8 and TRBJ2-1; 10 nucleotides align to TRBD2. The CDR3 totals 17 residues. With V trimmed by 4 bases and J by 5 bases, 11 bases remained unmatched. Germline V gene lookup returns CDR1 SGHVS and CDR2 FQNEAQ. CDR3 DNA sequence: TGTGCCAGCAGCTCATCGGGCCCAGCGGGGGGGAACAATGAGCAGTTCTTC. The encoded protein is CASSSSGPAGGNNEQFF. Complete variable domain (other parts from reference TRBV7-8 and TRBJ2-1): GAGVSQSPRYKVAKRGQDVALRCDPISGHVSLFWYQQALGQGPEFLTYFQNEAQLDKSGLPSDRFFAERPEGSVSTLKIQRTQQEDSAVYLCASSSSGPAGGNNEQFFGPGTRLTVL.

The V call is TRBV5-1, the J call TRBJ2-3, with D maybe TRBD2 (5 bases). Germline lookup yields CDR1 SGHRS and CDR2 YFSETQ. The V end lost 6 bases, the J end lost 0 bases, and 14 bases lay between the germline ends. CDR3 length: 15 residues. In DNA form, the CDR3 reads TGCGCCAGCAACCTAGGAGGACCCAGCACAGATACGCAGTATTTT. Translation: CASNLGGPSTDTQYF.

This sequence joins TRBV7-9 and TRBJ1-1; D unclear. The CDR3 is 13 amino acids. Trimming pared 2 bases from V and 5 bases from J, leaving 9 bases between. The germline gives CDR1 SEHNR, CDR2 FQNEAQ (reference sequence). The CDR3 DNA follows: TGTGCCAGCAGCTTAAATGCAGGAACTGAAGCTTTCTTT. It translates to CASSLNAGTEAFF. Full variable domain (missing parts from reference TRBV7-9 and TRBJ1-1): DTGVSQNPRHKITKRGQNVTFRCDPISEHNRLYWYRQTLGQGPEFLTYFQNEAQLEKSRLLSDRFSAERPKGSFSTLEIQRTEQGDSAMYLCASSLNAGTEAFFGQGTRLTVV.

The chain uses TRBV6-5 and TRBJ2-5; D ambiguous. Per germline, CDR1 MNHEY and CDR2 SVGAGI. The CDR3 contains 13 residues. Trimming left V 7 bases short and J 2 bases short, with 11 bases between. The CDR3 here is CASNAGPQETQYF. CDR3 coding DNA: TGTGCCAGCAACGCAGGACCGCAAGAGACCCAGTACTTC.

This clonotype has more than one count but fewer than ten. The V and J genes are TRBV2 and TRBJ1-3; D is perhaps TRBD1 (6 bases). V dropped 7 bases and J dropped 0 bases, with 19 bases sitting between them. This CDR3 comprises 17 residues. Germline values: CDR1 SNHLY, CDR2 FYNNEI. CDR3 nucleotide sequence: TGTGCCAGCATGAGACAGGAAAAGAGCAACTCTGGAAACACCATATATTTT. Its protein product is CASMRQEKSNSGNTIYF.

This clonotype turned up a few times. The V gene is TRBV12-3 or TRBV12-4, the J gene TRBJ2-2; D remains ambiguous. V was pared by 3 bases and J by 4 bases, with 9 bases between. The CDR3 extends over 14 amino acids. In nucleotides, the CDR3 is TGTGCCAGCAGTTTCAGACGCTCCACCGGGGAGCTGTTTTTT. Translation gives CASSFRRSTGELFF.

This clonotype was picked up a small number of times. The chain recombines TRBV5-1 with TRBJ2-3, with TRBD1 identical over 7 bases. The V gene's germline CDR1 is SGHRS and CDR2 YFSETQ. V was clipped by 1 base and J by 5 bases; unmatched bases: 13. CDR3 length: 17 residues. CDR3 sequence: CASSLQPKTGRVDTQYF. The CDR3 DNA reads TGCGCCAGCAGCTTGCAACCGAAGACAGGGCGTGTAGATACGCAGTATTTT. The full variable domain, its missing parts supplied by reference TRBV5-1 and TRBJ2-3, is KAGVTQTPRYLIKTRGQQVTLSCSPISGHRSVSWYQQTPGQGLQFLFEYFSETQRNKGNFPGRFSGRQFSNSRSEMNVSTLELGDSALYLCASSLQPKTGRVDTQYFGPGTRLTVL.

This clonotype was counted at least ten times. The chain links TRBV7-2 to TRBJ2-5; no clear D gene. V was pared by 1 base and J by 2 bases, with 8 bases between. Germline V CDR1 and CDR2: SGHTA, FQGNSA. The CDR3 is 14 amino acids. This chain's CDR3 is CASSLGPLQETQYF. CDR3 DNA sequence: TGTGCCAGCAGCTTAGGCCCTTTACAAGAGACCCAGTACTTC.

The chain has TRBV20-1 and TRBJ1-1; D unclear. Looked up from germline, CDR1 is DFQATT and CDR2 is SNEGSKA (reference sequence). V lost 1 base and J lost 3, with 15 bases in between. The CDR3 runs to 15 residues. CDR3 protein: CSARVGSYADTEAFF. CDR3 coding DNA: TGCAGTGCTAGAGTCGGGTCCTATGCGGACACTGAAGCTTTCTTT.

This rearrangement joins TRBV7-8 to TRBJ1-6; 8 bases line up with TRBD1. After removal of 7 bases from V and 5 bases from J, the junction contained 4 bases not matched to a gene. This CDR3 is built from 14 residues. Germline V gives CDR1 SGHVS, CDR2 FQNEAQ. In DNA form, the CDR3 reads TGTGCCAGCACCCTGGGACAGGATAATTCACCCCTCCACTTT. The encoded protein is CASTLGQDNSPLHF. The full variable domain, completed using reference TRBV7-8 and TRBJ1-6, is GAGVSQSPRYKVAKRGQDVALRCDPISGHVSLFWYQQALGQGPEFLTYFQNEAQLDKSGLPSDRFFAERPEGSVSTLKIQRTQQEDSAVYLCASTLGQDNSPLHFGNGTRLTVT.

The chain has TRBV18 and TRBJ1-1; D unresolved. The germline V gene encodes CDR1 KGHSH and CDR2 LQKENI. V was trimmed by 5 bases and J by 1 base, leaving 11 bases between them. The CDR3 is 14 amino acids. CDR3 DNA: TGTGCCAGCTCATCCCAGACGACGAACACTGAAGCTTTCTTT. Translated: CASSSQTTNTEAFF.

In this sample, this clonotype turned up many times. The chain joins TRBV5-1 to TRBJ2-1; D unresolved. The CDR3 runs to 13 residues. Germline V gene data show CDR1 as SGHRS and CDR2 as YFSETQ. The DNA of the CDR3 is TGCGCATGTAACCCCGGAACCTACAATGAGCAGTTCTTC. The encoded protein is CACNPGTYNEQFF.

This clonotype came up a few times. The chain is built from TRBV7-9 and TRBJ2-3; no reliable D call. The CDR3 length is 11 residues. Germline-derived CDR1 and CDR2 are SEHNR and FQNEAQ (reference sequence). V lost 7 bases to trimming and J lost 3 bases, with 5 bases between them. The CDR3 coding sequence is TGTGCCAGCACCCGTACAGATACGCAGTATTTT. It specifies CASTRTDTQYF.